The TCR beta chain described here comes from a study of cytomegalovirus exposure and HLA in healthy donors. Deletions cut 8 bases from V and 1 base from J, with 23 bases between. This CDR3 region has 17 residues. Germline V CDR1 and CDR2: WSHSY, SAAADI. Regarding the study as a whole: V- and J-gene trimming in TCR beta was tied to a missense DCLRE1C variant by an analysis performed later.

PCR employed 60 Vbeta and 13 Jbeta primers. Only in-frame clones appear in the TCRdb table, and some are missing; sequencing was by immunoSEQ multiplex PCR. This sample yields approximately 130,000 clones, of which about two thirds are seen a single time; 2% to 3% belongs to the top ten. Note on this clone: The antigen is unknown.

The TCR comes from a woman aged 40 to 49 in good health and CMV-seronegative. The sequencing input was PBMCs. The chain recombines TRBV10-2 with TRBJ1-1; the D gene is possibly TRBD1 (6 bases). The CDR3 spells CASGGQDPRRRNTEAFF. CDR3 bases: TGCGCCAGCGGGGGACAAGACCCACGTCGGCGGAACACTGAAGCTTTCTTT.